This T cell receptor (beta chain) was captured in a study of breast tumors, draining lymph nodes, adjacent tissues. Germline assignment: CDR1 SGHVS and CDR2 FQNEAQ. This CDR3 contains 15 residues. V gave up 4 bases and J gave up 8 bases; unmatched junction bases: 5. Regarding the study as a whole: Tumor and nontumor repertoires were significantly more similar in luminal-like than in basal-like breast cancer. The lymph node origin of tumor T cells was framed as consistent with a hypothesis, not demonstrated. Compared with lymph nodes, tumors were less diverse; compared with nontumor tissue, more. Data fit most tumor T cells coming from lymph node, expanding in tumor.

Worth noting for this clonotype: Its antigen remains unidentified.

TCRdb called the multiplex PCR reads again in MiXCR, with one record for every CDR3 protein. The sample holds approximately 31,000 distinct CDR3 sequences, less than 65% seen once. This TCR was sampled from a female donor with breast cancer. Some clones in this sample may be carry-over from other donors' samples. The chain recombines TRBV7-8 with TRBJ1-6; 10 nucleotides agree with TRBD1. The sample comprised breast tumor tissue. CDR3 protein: CASSWTGTGDSPLHF. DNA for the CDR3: TGTGCCAGCAGCTGGACCGGGACAGGGGATTCACCCCTCCACTTT.